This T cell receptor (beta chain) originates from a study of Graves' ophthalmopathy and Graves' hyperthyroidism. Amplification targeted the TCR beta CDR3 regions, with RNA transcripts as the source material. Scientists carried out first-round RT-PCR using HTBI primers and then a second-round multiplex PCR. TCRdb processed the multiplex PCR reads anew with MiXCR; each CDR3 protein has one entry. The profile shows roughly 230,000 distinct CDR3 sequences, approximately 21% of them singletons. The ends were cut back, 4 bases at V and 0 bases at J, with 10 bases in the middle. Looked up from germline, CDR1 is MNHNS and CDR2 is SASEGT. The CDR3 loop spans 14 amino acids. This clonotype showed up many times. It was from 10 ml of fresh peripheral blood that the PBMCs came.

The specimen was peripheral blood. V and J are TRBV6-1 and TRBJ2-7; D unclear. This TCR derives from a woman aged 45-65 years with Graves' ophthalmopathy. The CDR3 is CASSGAISSYEQYF. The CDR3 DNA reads TGTGCCAGCAGTGGCGCCATTAGCTCCTACGAGCAGTACTTC.